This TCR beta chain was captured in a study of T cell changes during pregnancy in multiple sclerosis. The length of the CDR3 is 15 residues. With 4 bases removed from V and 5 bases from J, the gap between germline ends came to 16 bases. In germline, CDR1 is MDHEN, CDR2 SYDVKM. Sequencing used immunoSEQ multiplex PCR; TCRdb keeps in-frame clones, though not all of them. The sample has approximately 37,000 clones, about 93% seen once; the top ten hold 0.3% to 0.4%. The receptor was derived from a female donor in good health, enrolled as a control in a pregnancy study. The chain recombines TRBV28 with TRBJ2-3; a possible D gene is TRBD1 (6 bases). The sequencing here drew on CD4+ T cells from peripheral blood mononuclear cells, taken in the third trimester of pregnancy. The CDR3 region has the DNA TGTGCCAGCAGTTCTTGGACAGCACACGGAGATACGCAGTATTTT. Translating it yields CASSSWTAHGDTQYF.